A selection of T cell receptor beta chains follows, all from one sample in a study of blood T cell repertoires in COVID-19. Profiling relied on immunoSEQ multiplex PCR, and the TCRdb table lists in-frame clones only, not all of them. The sample records 300,000 or so clones, roughly nine tenths being singletons. Sample: peripheral blood. The source of these receptors is a man in his late teens or twenties who had recovered from COVID-19. Each CDR3 is given with its conserved first and last residue. D genes are given only for firm matches. Only some rows state a clone size, as once, few, many or a class for expanded clones.

j_call | d_call | v_call | clone_size | cdr3_nt | cdr3_aa
TRBJ2-5 | TRBD2 | TRBV6-2/TRBV6-3 | NA | TGTGCCAGCAGCCCTCCCCGCGACGGGAGGGTTCGAGAGACCCAGTACTTC | CASSPPRDGRVRETQYF
TRBJ1-6 | NA | TRBV5-4 | few | TGTGCCAGCAGCTTGGTAGGGGTGGATTCACCCCTCCACTTT | CASSLVGVDSPLHF
TRBJ1-1 | TRBD1 | TRBV7-9 | NA | TGTGCCAGCAGCTCGCAGGGGGGTGCTTTCTTT | CASSSQGGAFF
TRBJ2-3 | NA | TRBV6-5 | NA | TGTGCCAGCAGTTCCTTTGGGGGCCTTAAAGATACGCAGTATTTT | CASSSFGGLKDTQYF
TRBJ2-5 | TRBD1 | TRBV9 | NA | TGTGCCAGCAGCCCATGGACAGGGGAAGAGACCCAGTACTTC | CASSPWTGEETQYF
TRBJ1-2 | TRBD1 | TRBV18 | NA | TGTGCCAGCTCACCCTCCGGGACAGGGTACGGCTACACCTTC | CASSPSGTGYGYTF
TRBJ1-2 | TRBD1 | TRBV10-3 | NA | TGTGCCATCAGTAACGGACAGGGGGGCTATGGCTACACCTTC | CAISNGQGGYGYTF
TRBJ1-6 | NA | TRBV27 | NA | TGTGCCAGCAGTTTATCGGGGCGCTCACCCCTCCACTTT | CASSLSGRSPLHF
TRBJ1-6 | TRBD1 | TRBV6-2/TRBV6-3 | NA | TGTGCCAGCAGTTCGTCAGGGGGTAATTCACCCCTCCACTTT | CASSSSGGNSPLHF
TRBJ2-7 | NA | TRBV6-1 | NA | TGTGCCAGCATCGACACGGGGGAAACCTACGAGCAGTACTTC | CASIDTGETYEQYF
TRBJ2-6 | NA | TRBV10-2 | NA | TGCGCCAGCGGCTGGACAGCCGGGGCCAACGTCCTGACTTTC | CASGWTAGANVLTF
TRBJ1-5 | TRBD1 | TRBV20-1 | NA | TGCAGTGCTAGTAGTGGACAGGGGGATTTTCAGCCCCAGCATTTT | CSASSGQGDFQPQHF
TRBJ2-7 | TRBD1 | TRBV3-1/TRBV3-2 | once | TGTGCCAGCAGCCTCGGACAGGGCCGCCCCCTATACGAGCAGTACTTC | CASSLGQGRPLYEQYF
TRBJ1-2 | NA | TRBV11-2 | NA | TGTGCCAGCAGCTTAGATAGAGGGCTCTATGGCTACACCTTC | CASSLDRGLYGYTF
TRBJ1-6 | NA | TRBV9 | NA | TGTGCCAGCAGCCCACAGGGAGGGTATAATTCACCCCTCCACTTT | CASSPQGGYNSPLHF
TRBJ2-7 | NA | TRBV27 | NA | TGTGCCAGCAGTTTATGGGGAGGCGACTACGAGCAGTACTTC | CASSLWGGDYEQYF
TRBJ1-5 | TRBD1 | TRBV19 | NA | TGTGCCAGTAGTGCCTCAGGACAGGGGGACCCCCAGCATTTT | CASSASGQGDPQHF
TRBJ2-3 | TRBD1 | TRBV4-3 | NA | TGCGCCAGCAGCCAGGGGACAGTGGCAGATACGCAGTATTTT | CASSQGTVADTQYF
TRBJ1-5 | TRBD1 | TRBV18 | NA | TGTGCCAGCTCACTGAACCGACAGGGTCAATATCAGCCCCAGCATTTT | CASSLNRQGQYQPQHF
TRBJ2-3 | TRBD1 | TRBV18 | NA | TGTGCCAGCTCACGTATCGGGACAGTTACCTCTAGCACAGATACGCAGTATTTT | CASSRIGTVTSSTDTQYF
TRBJ2-7 | NA | TRBV7-9 | NA | TGTGCCAGCAGCTTAGCGACAGGCCCCTACGAGCAGTACTTC | CASSLATGPYEQYF
TRBJ2-7 | TRBD1 | TRBV7-2 | NA | TGTGCCAGCAGCCCACCCGGTCTTTCAGGGGGCTACGAGCAGTACTTC | CASSPPGLSGGYEQYF
TRBJ2-1 | TRBD1 | TRBV9 | NA | TGTGCCAGCAGCGTCGACAGGGTACCCTACAATGAGCAGTTCTTC | CASSVDRVPYNEQFF
TRBJ2-7 | TRBD2 | TRBV7-9 | NA | TGTGCCAGCAGCTTAGGGGGACTAGCGGGAGTGGAGCAGTACTTC | CASSLGGLAGVEQYF
TRBJ2-7 | TRBD2 | TRBV6-2/TRBV6-3 | NA | TGTGCCAGCAGTTCACCGCCGGGACTAGCTGGCGAGCAGTACTTC | CASSSPPGLAGEQYF
TRBJ1-2 | TRBD1 | TRBV3-1/TRBV3-2 | NA | TGTGCCAGCAGCCACCTGCGGACAGGCTATGGCTACACCTTC | CASSHLRTGYGYTF
TRBJ2-4 | NA | TRBV4-1 | NA | TGCGCCAGCAGCCAAGGACAGGCGACTGGAAACATTCAGTACTTC | CASSQGQATGNIQYF
TRBJ1-3 | TRBD1 | TRBV5-4 | NA | TGTGCCAGCAGCCGCGCGGGCAGGGGGTCTGGAAACACCATATATTTT | CASSRAGRGSGNTIYF
TRBJ2-1 | TRBD2 | TRBV30 | NA | TGTGCCTGGAACGGCGGGGGGGAGCAGTTCTTC | CAWNGGGEQFF
TRBJ2-7 | NA | TRBV11-3 | NA | TGTGCCAGCAGCTTAGGGGCGCGGGGAAGCAACGAGCAGTACTTC | CASSLGARGSNEQYF
TRBJ2-3 | TRBD2 | TRBV5-1 | NA | TGCGCCAGCAGCTTCCTAGCGGGGGTTGTAGATACGCAGTATTTT | CASSFLAGVVDTQYF
TRBJ2-1 | TRBD2 | TRBV27 | NA | TGTGCCAGCAGTGCAACTAGCGGTGGTAATGAGCAGTTCTTC | CASSATSGGNEQFF
TRBJ1-2 | NA | TRBV2 | NA | TGTGCCAGCAGGGGACTGACTAACTATGGCTACACCTTC | CASRGLTNYGYTF
TRBJ1-5 | TRBD1 | TRBV11-3 | NA | TGTGCCAGCAGCGGAAGAGGGGGCGCCTATAGCAATCAGCCCCAGCATTTT | CASSGRGGAYSNQPQHF
TRBJ2-5 | TRBD2 | TRBV19 | NA | TGTGCCAGTACCCCCGGGGGGGCCTGGGAGACCCAGTACTTC | CASTPGGAWETQYF
TRBJ2-6 | NA | TRBV13 | NA | TGTGCCAGCAGCTTAGGCCAGATTTCGAGGGTACTCTCTGGGGCCAACGTCCTGACTTTC | CASSLGQISRVLSGANVLTF
TRBJ2-5 | TRBD1 | TRBV7-2 | NA | TGTGCCAGCAGCTCCCCGGGGACAGGGAAAGAGACCCAGTACTTC | CASSSPGTGKETQYF
TRBJ1-4 | TRBD1 | TRBV5-1 | NA | TGCGCCAGCAGGGGGACAGTAGGTAATGAAAAACTGTTTTTT | CASRGTVGNEKLFF
TRBJ1-2 | NA | TRBV16 | NA | TGTGCCAGCAGCCCCCTGGGAGTCTATGGCTACACCTTC | CASSPLGVYGYTF
TRBJ2-7 | NA | TRBV27 | NA | TGTGCCAGCAGTTTTGGCCGGGACTTCTACGAGCAGTACTTC | CASSFGRDFYEQYF
TRBJ1-1 | NA | TRBV19 | NA | TGTGCCAGTAGCACCCAGGGGAACACTGAAGCTTTCTTT | CASSTQGNTEAFF
TRBJ2-5 | NA | TRBV10-3 | NA | TGTGCCATCAGTGAGCGAGAGACCCAGTACTTC | CAISERETQYF
TRBJ1-2 | NA | TRBV29-1 | NA | TGCAGCGTTGAAGACAGGGAGGACTATGGCTACACCTTC | CSVEDREDYGYTF
TRBJ2-3 | NA | TRBV2 | once | TGTGCCAGCAGACTACAGGGGACTTCAGATACGCAGTATTTT | CASRLQGTSDTQYF
TRBJ2-2 | TRBD1 | TRBV27 | once | TGTGCCAGCAGGTCAATTGGACAGGCCACCGGGGAGCTGTTTTTT | CASRSIGQATGELFF
TRBJ1-2 | TRBD1 | TRBV7-2 | NA | TGTGCCAGCAGCACGACCCCCCAGGGGGCTAATGGCTACACCTTC | CASSTTPQGANGYTF
TRBJ1-5 | NA | TRBV6-1 | few | TGTGCCAGCAGTGAAGCGCCAGGGCAGCCCCAGCATTTT | CASSEAPGQPQHF
TRBJ1-1 | TRBD1 | TRBV2 | NA | TGTGCCAGCAGTGAAATAGGCAGGGGGACTGAAGCTTTCTTT | CASSEIGRGTEAFF
TRBJ1-2 | TRBD1 | TRBV2 | NA | TGTGCCAGCAGTCGGACAGGTGATTCCTATGGCTACACCTTC | CASSRTGDSYGYTF
TRBJ2-1 | NA | TRBV7-6 | NA | TGTGCCAGCAGCCCTAAAGGCGGCCGGGCCTCGGGGGAGCAGTTCTTC | CASSPKGGRASGEQFF
TRBJ2-5 | TRBD2 | TRBV20-1 | NA | TGCAGTGCTAGTGGGCGGGAGTGGGAGACCCAGTACTTC | CSASGREWETQYF
TRBJ2-7 | TRBD2 | TRBV5-1 | NA | TGCGCCAGCAGCTCCGGACTAGCGGGGGCCACCTACGAGCAGTACTTC | CASSSGLAGATYEQYF
TRBJ1-1 | NA | TRBV12-3/TRBV12-4 | NA | TGTGCCAGCAGTACCCCGGGCACTGAAGCTTTCTTT | CASSTPGTEAFF
TRBJ1-2 | TRBD1 | TRBV7-2 | NA | TGTGCCAGCAGCTTAATCCCGCAGGGGGATGGCTACACCTTC | CASSLIPQGDGYTF